This entry lists 31 T cell receptor beta chains sequenced from one sample in a study of T cell responses to AZD1222 COVID-19 vaccine. This table comes from immunoSEQ multiplex PCR, and its TCRdb copy is limited to in-frame clones, with some not included. Here the sample spans 110,000 to 150,000 clones, approximately 93% being singletons. The sequencing here drew on peripheral blood, taken on day 0 of MenACWY control vaccination. All receptors come from an adult in good health.

The CDR3 is CASSQVPGLAGGLRPDTQYF. CDR3 DNA: TGTGCCAGCAGCCAAGTCCCCGGACTAGCGGGGGGGCTCCGCCCAGATACGCAGTATTTT. This chain joins TRBV3-1 (or the pseudogene TRBV3-2) and TRBJ2-3; 15 bases are shared with TRBD2. This CDR3 spans 20 amino acids. CDR1 and CDR2 (germline): LGHDT, YNNKEL (reference sequence). The J segment lost 4 bases and the V segment lost 1 base, leaving 12 bases of the junction unmatched.

This rearrangement joins TRBV3-1 (or the pseudogene TRBV3-2) to TRBJ2-3, with D possibly being TRBD1 (5 bases). The germline V gene has CDR1 LGHDT and CDR2 YNNKEL (reference sequence). This CDR3 spans 15 amino acids. Deletions cut 2 bases from V and 0 bases from J, with 9 bases between. The DNA of the CDR3 is TGTGCCAGCAGCCAATTTGCAGGGAGCACAGATACGCAGTATTTT. Protein product: CASSQFAGSTDTQYF.

This clone was counted a single time. This chain uses TRBV7-2 with TRBJ2-1, with 7 nucleotides matching TRBD1. The CDR3 extends over 15 amino acids. The germline V gene has CDR1 SGHTA and CDR2 FQGNSA. The ends lost 5 bases at V and 5 bases at J; junction bases unmatched: 9. CDR3 nucleotide sequence: TGTGCCAGCAGCCTTTCACAGGGGCAGAACAATGAGCAGTTCTTC. This translates into CASSLSQGQNNEQFF.

The genes are TRBV13 and TRBJ1-6; TRBD1 aligns across 7 bases. This CDR3 is built from 14 residues. CDR1 PRHDT and CDR2 FYEKMQ come from the germline V gene (reference sequence). V was pared by 5 bases and J by 9 bases, with 7 bases of the junction left unmatched. The CDR3 protein is CASSPGQTASPLHF. The CDR3 nucleotides read TGTGCCAGCAGCCCGGGACAGACGGCTTCACCCCTCCACTTT.

The V gene is TRBV10-3, the J gene TRBJ1-2; D remains unclear. V shed 6 bases and J shed 7 bases, with 15 bases lying between them. The CDR3 is 13 residues long. Germline CDR1 is ENHRY and CDR2 is SYGVKD. The CDR3 DNA reads as TGTGCCATCAGCCCTCTTAAGGAGGGTGGCTACACCTTC. Amino acid sequence: CAISPLKEGGYTF.

This chain joins TRBV6-5 and TRBJ1-4, with D tentatively TRBD1 (6 bases). The CDR3 is made up of 14 amino acids. The germline gives CDR1 MNHEY, CDR2 SVGAGI. Trimming removed 2 bases at V and 8 bases at J, with 12 bases between. CDR3 amino acids: CASSYASGAEKLFF. CDR3 coding DNA: TGTGCCAGCAGTTACGCTTCGGGGGCAGAAAAACTGTTTTTT.

The rearrangement links TRBV29-1 to TRBJ2-7; TRBD2 might be the D (5 bases). The CDR3 loop spans 14 amino acids. V lost 3 bases and J 5 bases, leaving 17 bases between the germline ends. Germline lookup yields CDR1 SQVTM and CDR2 ANQGSEA. DNA of the CDR3: TGCAGCGTTGAGATATGGGAGCCCAGCCACGAGCAGTACTTC. It codes for CSVEIWEPSHEQYF.

The chain links TRBV5-6 to TRBJ1-5; no clear D gene. Germline-derived CDR1 and CDR2 are SGHDT and YYEEEE. Trimming cost V 6 bases and J 0 bases, with 10 bases left between them. The length of the CDR3 is 14 residues. CDR3 bases: TGTGCCAGCACCGAGGGTTATAGCAATCAGCCCCAGCATTTT. As protein: CASTEGYSNQPQHF.

This rearrangement joins TRBV6-5 to TRBJ1-1; TRBD1 matches 7 bases. From germline, CDR1 is MNHEY and CDR2 SVGAGI. This CDR3 has 15 amino acids. V was clipped by 2 bases and J by 5 bases; unmatched bases: 8. This CDR3 is CASSYQRQGWTEAFF. The CDR3 DNA follows: TGTGCCAGCAGTTACCAAAGACAGGGCTGGACTGAAGCTTTCTTT.

The chain carries TRBV27 and TRBJ1-2, with 9 bases aligning to TRBD1. CDR1 and CDR2 (germline): MNHEY, SMNVEV (reference sequence). The CDR3 runs to 15 residues. The J segment lost 6 bases and the V segment lost 3 bases, leaving 8 bases of the junction unmatched. CDR3 amino acids: CASSFTGGSYHGYTF. As DNA, the CDR3 is TGTGCCAGCAGTTTCACAGGGGGCTCCTATCATGGCTACACCTTC.

The chain couples TRBV7-2 to TRBJ2-1, with D perhaps TRBD2 (5 bases). The V end was cut by 5 bases, the J end by 1 base, with 12 bases between. Germline loops: CDR1 SGHTA, CDR2 FQGNSA. The length of the CDR3 is 15 residues. The CDR3 loop reads CASSPWRRSYNEQFF. The CDR3 bases are TGTGCCAGCAGCCCTTGGCGGAGGTCCTACAATGAGCAGTTCTTC.

The rearrangement uses TRBV7-8 and TRBJ2-5; perhaps TRBD2 as D (6 bases). The CDR3 runs to 15 residues. In germline, CDR1 is SGHVS, CDR2 FQNEAQ. Trimming pared 1 base from V and 4 bases from J, leaving 13 bases between. CDR3 sequence reads: CASSLGSGRGETQYF. CDR3 DNA: TGTGCCAGCAGCTTAGGCTCTGGGCGGGGAGAGACCCAGTACTTC. Together with reference TRBV7-8 and TRBJ2-5, the CDR3 gives the full variable domain: GAGVSQSPRYKVAKRGQDVALRCDPISGHVSLFWYQQALGQGPEFLTYFQNEAQLDKSGLPSDRFFAERPEGSVSTLKIQRTQQEDSAVYLCASSLGSGRGETQYFGPGTRLLVL.

The J gene is TRBJ1-1, the V gene TRBV2; 10 positions match TRBD1. Germline V lookup: CDR1 SNHLY, CDR2 FYNNEI. This CDR3 is built from 14 residues. The V gene end was trimmed by 4 bases and the J gene end by 5 bases; junction bases not matched to a gene: 4. CDR3 nucleotide sequence: TGTGCCAGCAGTGTGACAGGGGGCAGGACTGAAGCTTTCTTT. Protein: CASSVTGGRTEAFF.

The chain recombines TRBV9 with TRBJ1-2; 8 bases align to TRBD1. V was pared by 4 bases and J by 4 bases, with 6 bases of the junction left unmatched. The length of the CDR3 is 14 residues. CDR1 is SGDLS and CDR2 is YYNGEE in the germline V gene. In DNA form, the CDR3 reads TGTGCCAGCAGCCCGACAGGGGCCAGCTATGGCTACACCTTC. Protein product: CASSPTGASYGYTF.

This chain uses TRBV2 with TRBJ2-7; 8 nucleotides agree with TRBD2. V was pared by 5 bases and J by 2 bases, with 2 bases of the junction left unmatched. The CDR3 sequence is 13 residues long. Germline CDR1 is SNHLY and CDR2 is FYNNEI. DNA of the CDR3: TGTGCCAGCAGTCTGGGACTAGCCTACGAGCAGTACTTC. It is translated as CASSLGLAYEQYF. The entire variable domain, with the rest obtained from reference TRBV2 and TRBJ2-7, is as follows: EPEVTQTPSHQVTQMGQEVILRCVPISNHLYFYWYRQILGQKVEFLVSFYNNEISEKSEIFDDQFSVERPDGSNFTLKIRSTKLEDSAMYFCASSLGLAYEQYFGPGTRLTVT.

This sequence joins TRBV2 and TRBJ1-1; D gene unclear. This CDR3 is built from 13 residues. Trimming left V 2 bases short and J 5 bases short, with 9 bases between. Looked up from germline, CDR1 is SNHLY and CDR2 is FYNNEI. The chain's CDR3 is CASSEPPGTEAFF. CDR3 coding DNA: TGTGCCAGCAGTGAACCACCTGGAACTGAAGCTTTCTTT.

The chain is built from TRBV6-1 and TRBJ1-2, with D unclear. Trimming shortened V by 4 bases and J by 1 base, and 10 bases separated the two germline ends. This CDR3 is 14 amino acids long. Germline CDR1 MNHNS, CDR2 SASEGT. CDR3 in amino acids: CASSGARVNYGYTF. The CDR3 nucleotides read TGTGCCAGCAGTGGAGCAAGGGTTAACTATGGCTACACCTTC.

The rearrangement uses TRBV14 and TRBJ1-2; D not resolved. Trimming pared 1 base from V and 4 bases from J, leaving 7 bases between. The CDR3 is 13 amino acids. CDR1 and CDR2 from the germline V gene are SGHDN and FVKESK. The CDR3: CASSQGGPYGYTF. The CDR3, as DNA: TGTGCCAGCAGCCAAGGAGGCCCCTATGGCTACACCTTC. Drawing the rest from reference TRBV14 and TRBJ1-2, the complete variable domain is EAGVTQFPSHSVIEKGQTVTLRCDPISGHDNLYWYRRVMGKEIKFLLHFVKESKQDESGMPNNRFLAERTGGTYSTLKVQPAELEDSGVYFCASSQGGPYGYTFGSGTRLTVV.

The genes are TRBV24-1 and TRBJ2-7; a possible D gene is TRBD1 (6 bases). V was cut by 4 bases and J by 1 base, with 16 bases left in between. The CDR3 has 16 residues. In germline, CDR1 is KGHDR, CDR2 SFDVKD. This CDR3 is CATSDRTGTSSYEQYF. In nucleotides, the CDR3 is TGTGCCACCAGTGACCGGACCGGGACATCTTCCTACGAGCAGTACTTC.

The genes are TRBV28 and TRBJ1-2, with D perhaps TRBD1 (6 bases). The CDR3 covers 14 residues. Germline CDR1 MDHEN, CDR2 SYDVKM. V lost 4 bases and J lost 4, with 13 bases in between. CDR3 sequence (DNA): TGTGCCAGCAGTTATGGCTTAGGGGGCTATGGCTACACCTTC. It is translated as CASSYGLGGYGYTF.

The rearrangement uses TRBV27 and TRBJ2-1; 9 nucleotides line up with TRBD2. The CDR3 is 16 amino acids. Germline CDR1 and CDR2: MNHEY and SMNVEV (reference sequence). V was pared by 7 bases and J by 4 bases, with 11 bases of the junction left unmatched. The CDR3 protein is CASTPGAGGTYNEQFF. The CDR3 coding sequence is TGTGCCAGCACCCCAGGGGCGGGAGGGACATACAATGAGCAGTTCTTC.

V and J are TRBV18 and TRBJ1-1; D may be TRBD1 (5 bases). There are 14 residues in the CDR3. CDR1 is KGHSH and CDR2 is LQKENI in the germline V gene. V was shortened by 2 bases and J by 2 bases, with 9 bases between the two germline ends. The CDR3 protein is CASSPGGRNTEAFF. The CDR3, as DNA: TGTGCCAGCTCACCAGGGGGGAGAAACACTGAAGCTTTCTTT.

The chain combines TRBV2 with TRBJ1-2; the D is unclear. CDR3 size: 13 residues. Germline V CDR1 and CDR2: SNHLY, FYNNEI. Trimming removed 3 bases at V and 4 bases at J, with 9 bases between. CDR3 coding DNA: TGTGCCAGCAGTGACCCCGGAACCTATGGCTACACCTTC. Encoded protein: CASSDPGTYGYTF. The whole variable domain, filled in from reference TRBV2 and TRBJ1-2, reads EPEVTQTPSHQVTQMGQEVILRCVPISNHLYFYWYRQILGQKVEFLVSFYNNEISEKSEIFDDQFSVERPDGSNFTLKIRSTKLEDSAMYFCASSDPGTYGYTFGSGTRLTVV.

The gene calls are TRBV5-8 and TRBJ1-2; tentatively, D is TRBD1 (6 bases). In germline, CDR1 is SGHTS, CDR2 YDEGEE. V was shortened by 4 bases and J by 4 bases, with 17 bases between the two germline ends. CDR3 length: 15 residues. In nucleotides, the CDR3 is TGTGCCAGCAGCCTCCAAGTGACAGGAACCTATGGCTACACCTTC. This sequence encodes CASSLQVTGTYGYTF.

The rearrangement links TRBV19 to TRBJ1-5; D gene ambiguous. With 7 bases removed from V and 7 bases from J, the gap between germline ends came to 14 bases. The CDR3 runs to 13 residues. CDR1 and CDR2 (germline): LNHDA, SQIVND (reference sequence). For the CDR3, the DNA is TGTGCCAGTATGATCCCCCCTGGGCAGCCCCAGCATTTT. Protein product: CASMIPPGQPQHF.

This chain uses TRBV7-9 with TRBJ2-3; 8 bases map to TRBD2. Losses at the gene ends were 1 base for V and 1 base for J; bases not matched to a gene: 1. The CDR3 length is 15 residues. CDR1 and CDR2 (germline): SEHNR, FQNEAQ (reference sequence). CDR3 in amino acids: CASSLGSGGTDTQYF. The DNA for the CDR3 is TGTGCCAGCAGCTTAGGTAGCGGGGGCACAGATACGCAGTATTTT.

The chain combines TRBV9 with TRBJ2-2; D is ambiguous. The CDR3 runs to 15 residues. Germline CDR1 and CDR2: SGDLS and YYNGEE. With 4 bases removed from V and 4 bases from J, the gap between germline ends came to 14 bases. The DNA for the CDR3 is TGTGCCAGCAGCCCCCACAGTCGGGTCACCGGGGAGCTGTTTTTT. Its protein is CASSPHSRVTGELFF.

V is TRBV20-1 and J is TRBJ2-7; 8 positions match TRBD2. The J segment lost 2 bases and the V segment lost 3 bases, leaving 3 bases of the junction unmatched. Germline V gene lookup returns CDR1 DFQATT and CDR2 SNEGSKA (reference sequence). The CDR3 totals 13 residues. Here the CDR3 reads CSASLAGTYEQYF. In DNA form, the CDR3 reads TGCAGTGCTAGTTTAGCGGGGACCTACGAGCAGTACTTC.

The chain employs TRBV7-2 and TRBJ1-1; D not certain. Germline CDR1 SGHTA, CDR2 FQGNSA. V was trimmed by 1 base and J by 8 bases, leaving 17 bases between them. The CDR3 has 15 amino acids. CDR3 nucleotide sequence: TGTGCCAGCAGCTTAGGTGGCTTCGATGCGCCCGAAGCTTTCTTT. Translation gives CASSLGGFDAPEAFF.

The chain combines TRBV7-3 with TRBJ2-1, with 10 bases identical to TRBD2. V shed 1 base and J 4 bases; nucleotides not matched to a gene: 16. The germline gives CDR1 SGHTA, CDR2 FQGTGA. The CDR3 totals 20 residues. The CDR3 here is CASSLKASGRLGVGYNEQFF. For the CDR3, the DNA is TGTGCCAGCAGCTTAAAGGCTAGCGGGAGACTTGGAGTGGGGTACAATGAGCAGTTCTTC.

This clone was detected only once. This chain links TRBV28 with TRBJ1-5, with D unresolved. V lost 6 bases and J lost 2, with 8 bases in between. Germline loops: CDR1 MDHEN, CDR2 SYDVKM. This CDR3 is 13 amino acids long. CDR3 coding DNA: TGTGCCAGCAGCCCCCAGGGCAATCAGCCCCAGCATTTT. Its translation is CASSPQGNQPQHF.